The text below deals with one TCR beta chain. The sample originates from a study of OX40 agonist ivuxolimab in advanced cancers. Trimming removed 0 bases from V and 5 bases from J, with 11 bases in between. Germline CDR1 and CDR2: SGDLS and YYNGEE. The CDR3 extends over 15 amino acids. Only in-frame clones appear in the TCRdb table, and some are missing; sequencing was by immunoSEQ multiplex PCR. The data show tens of thousands of clones, around 90% seen once. The chain combines TRBV9 with TRBJ2-2, with D possibly being TRBD2 (6 bases). The sample in question was CD4+ or CD8+ T cells sorted from blood, obtained in a trial of the OX40 agonist ivuxolimab. This clonotype was sampled from an adult with an advanced solid tumor such as melanoma, head and neck, liver or kidney cancer. This chain's CDR3 is CASSVAAGGTGELFF. The CDR3 coding sequence is TGTGCCAGCAGCGTAGCAGCGGGCGGAACCGGGGAGCTGTTTTTT.